The subject of this entry is one TCR beta chain. These data belong to a study of T cell repertoires in cytomegalovirus infection. Looking at the study overall: Signatures in public TCR beta sequences pointed to both CMV infection and matching HLA type.

V lost 8 bases, J lost 0 bases, and 24 bases lay in between. This CDR3 comprises 18 residues. Germline-derived CDR1 and CDR2 are MNHEY and SVGEGT. TCRdb re-derived calls from the reads in MiXCR, one entry per CDR3 protein. This sample yields around 74,000 distinct CDR3 sequences, of which 3.7% are seen a single time; around 4.9% belongs to the top ten. The sample comprised PBMCs. The origin of this receptor is a human donor in good health (CMV status not recorded). Some clones in this sample may be carry-over from other donors' samples. The chain links TRBV6-2 or TRBV6-3 to TRBJ2-3, with TRBD1 as a possible D gene (6 bases). CDR3 sequence: CASRSCTGHGTSTDTQYF. CDR3 bases: TGTGCCAGCCGGTCATGTACAGGGCACGGGACGAGCACAGATACGCAGTATTTT.